The rows below give T cell receptor beta chains drawn from one sample of a study of T cells in Graves' hyperthyroidism and ophthalmopathy. In TCRdb, the multiplex PCR reads were re-called with MiXCR into one record per CDR3 protein. The data contain hundreds of thousands of distinct CDR3 sequences, roughly 24% of them singletons. Material for sequencing was blood. Receptor source: a woman aged 25-40 years with Graves' ophthalmopathy. CDR3s include the opening cysteine and the closing phenylalanine or tryptophan.

CDR3aa	j_gene	v_gene
CAVNLGLFGGYTF	TRBJ1-2	TRBV28
CASSLGTAENQPQHF	TRBJ1-5	TRBV11-1
CASTIPGGPGEQYF	TRBJ2-7	TRBV6-1
CASSSGGSTDTQYF	TRBJ2-3	TRBV7-9
CASSGQGRNTGELFF	TRBJ2-2	TRBV12-3/TRBV12-4
CSARGPSGQKAYEQYF	TRBJ2-7	TRBV20-1
CASSSSSWVTEQYF	TRBJ2-7	TRBV28
CASSPPDRPAKNIQYF	TRBJ2-4	TRBV19
CATSDFRRDTGELFF	TRBJ2-2	TRBV24-1
CASTGGRTPKPLF	TRBJ1-1	TRBV2
CASSPRDRDEQYF	TRBJ2-7	TRBV7-9
CASSLGVPGANVLTF	TRBJ2-6	TRBV5-1
CASSEGLAGGRETQYF	TRBJ2-5	TRBV2
CATSELQGIGETQYF	TRBJ2-5	TRBV24-1
CASLGGTESEQYF	TRBJ2-7	TRBV2
CASSLWGTRRANYGYTF	TRBJ1-2	TRBV27
CASSLGQFNSPLHF	TRBJ1-6	TRBV6-1
CASSETAGGQAGELFF	TRBJ2-2	TRBV2
CASSFRDTNSGGYTF	TRBJ1-2	TRBV27
CASSQDGLGSFGQPQHF	TRBJ1-5	TRBV4-1
CASSDGTGLSGANVLTF	TRBJ2-6	TRBV6-4
CASSIRAGGPTEQYF	TRBJ2-7	TRBV6-2/TRBV6-3
CASFIGTDTEAFF	TRBJ1-1	TRBV6-1
CASSEFKNYGYTF	TRBJ1-2	TRBV6-1
CATRRSDNTGELFF	TRBJ2-2	TRBV15
CASRKQNYGYTF	TRBJ1-2	TRBV6-2/TRBV6-3
CAWIDSYRGTNTGELFF	TRBJ2-2	TRBV30
CSARKPLAGFEQYF	TRBJ2-7	TRBV20-1
CARTPSGNSYEQYF	TRBJ2-7	TRBV6-1
CASSLSGLAGNIYEQYF	TRBJ2-7	TRBV28
CASSTGQGMNTEAFF	TRBJ1-1	TRBV5-1
CASSRNRGLYGYTF	TRBJ1-2	TRBV11-3
CASSLARFYEQYF	TRBJ2-7	TRBV6-1
CASNYQGTYYNEQFF	TRBJ2-1	TRBV6-1
CAWSTLPGTGGHGYTF	TRBJ1-2	TRBV30
CAWSDGTGGVYGYTF	TRBJ1-2	TRBV30
CASSTPTGTETQYF	TRBJ2-5	TRBV5-1
CASSLVVGSGANVLTF	TRBJ2-6	TRBV5-1
CAINPAPGQGTYEQYF	TRBJ2-7	TRBV10-3
CASREAGGLEQYF	TRBJ2-7	TRBV6-1
CSARDGRQGAYGYTF	TRBJ1-2	TRBV20-1
CASSFRQNEQYF	TRBJ2-7	TRBV7-2
CASIPPGGGSAFF	TRBJ1-1	TRBV6-1
CMSQLNTEAFF	TRBJ1-1	TRBV20-1
CAWGTGNAYEQYF	TRBJ2-7	TRBV30
CASTHSTDYGYTF	TRBJ1-2	TRBV12-3/TRBV12-4